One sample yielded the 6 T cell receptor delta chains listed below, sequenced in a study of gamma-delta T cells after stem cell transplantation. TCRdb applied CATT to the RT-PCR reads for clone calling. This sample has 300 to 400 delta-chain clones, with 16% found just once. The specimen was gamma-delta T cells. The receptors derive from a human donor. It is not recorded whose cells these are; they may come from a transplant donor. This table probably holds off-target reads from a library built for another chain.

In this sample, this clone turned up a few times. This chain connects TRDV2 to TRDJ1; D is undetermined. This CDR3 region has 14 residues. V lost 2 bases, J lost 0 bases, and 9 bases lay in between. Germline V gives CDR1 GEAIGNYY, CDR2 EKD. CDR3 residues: CACDKIDNTDKLIF. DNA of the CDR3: TGTGCCTGTGACAAAATCGATAACACCGATAAACTCATCTTT.

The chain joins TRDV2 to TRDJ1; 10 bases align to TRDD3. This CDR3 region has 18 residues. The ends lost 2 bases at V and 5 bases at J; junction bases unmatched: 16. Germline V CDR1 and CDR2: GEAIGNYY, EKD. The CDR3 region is CACDRVPTGGFDLDKLIF. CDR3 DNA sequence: TGTGCCTGTGACAGAGTCCCTACTGGGGGATTTGACTTGGATAAACTCATCTTT.

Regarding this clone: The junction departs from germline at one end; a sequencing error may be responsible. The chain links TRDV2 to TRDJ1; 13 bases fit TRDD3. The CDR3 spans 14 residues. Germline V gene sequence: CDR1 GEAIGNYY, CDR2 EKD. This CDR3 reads CACDPVLGDTLLIF. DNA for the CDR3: TGCGCCTGTGACCCTGTACTGGGGGATACGCTCCTCATCTTT.

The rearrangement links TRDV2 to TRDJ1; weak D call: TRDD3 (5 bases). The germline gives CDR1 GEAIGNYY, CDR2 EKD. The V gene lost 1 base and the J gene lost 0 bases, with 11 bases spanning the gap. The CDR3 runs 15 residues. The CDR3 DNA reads TGTGCCTGTGACACAGTGGGGACGTACACCGATAAACTCATCTTT. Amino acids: CACDTVGTYTDKLIF.

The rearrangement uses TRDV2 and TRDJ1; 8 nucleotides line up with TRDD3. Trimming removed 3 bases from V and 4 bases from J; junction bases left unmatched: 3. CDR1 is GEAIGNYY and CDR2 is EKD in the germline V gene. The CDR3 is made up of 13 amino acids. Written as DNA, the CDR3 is TGTGCCTGTGACGGACTGGGGGGCGATAAACTCATCTTT. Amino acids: CACDGLGGDKLIF.

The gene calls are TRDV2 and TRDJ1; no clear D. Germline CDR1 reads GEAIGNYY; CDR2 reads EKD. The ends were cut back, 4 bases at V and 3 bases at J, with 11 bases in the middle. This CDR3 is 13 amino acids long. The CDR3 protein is CACDALDADKLIF. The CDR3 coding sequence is TGTGCCTGTGATGCCCTAGATGCCGATAAACTCATCTTT.